This T cell receptor (beta chain) is from a study of CXCR3-negative and CXCR3-positive naive CD8 T cells. Germline V CDR1 and CDR2: SGDLS, YYNGEE. This CDR3 has 15 residues. TRB cDNA was prepared as libraries by UMI-labeled 5' RACE. Following a re-call of the 5' RACE reads, TCRdb has one entry per CDR3 protein and lacks DNA. The specimen's table records 150,000 or so distinct CDR3 sequences. The chain employs TRBV9 and TRBJ1-2; TCRdb calls TRBD1, which cannot be checked without DNA. This clonotype originated in a human donor in good health. Some clones in this sample may be carry-over from other donors' samples. The material sequenced was naive CXCR3- CD8+ T cells from blood. Subset of the sample: CD45RO-CCR7+CD27+CD95- naive CD8+ T cells lacking CXCR3 (TNR3-). The CDR3 protein is CASSTPGRDVYGYTF.